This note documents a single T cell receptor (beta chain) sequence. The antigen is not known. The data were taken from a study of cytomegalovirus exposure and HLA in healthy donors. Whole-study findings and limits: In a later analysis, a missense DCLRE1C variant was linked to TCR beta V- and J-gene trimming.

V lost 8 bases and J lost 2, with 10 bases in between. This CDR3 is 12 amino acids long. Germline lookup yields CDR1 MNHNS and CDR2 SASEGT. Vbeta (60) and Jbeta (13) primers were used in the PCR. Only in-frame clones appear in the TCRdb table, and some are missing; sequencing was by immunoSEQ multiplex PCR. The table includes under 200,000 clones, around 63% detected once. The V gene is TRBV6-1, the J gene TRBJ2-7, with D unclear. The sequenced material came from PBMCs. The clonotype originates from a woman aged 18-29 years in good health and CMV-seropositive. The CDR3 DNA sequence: TGTGCCAGCGGCCCGGGTGCCTACGAGCAGTACTTC. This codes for CASGPGAYEQYF.